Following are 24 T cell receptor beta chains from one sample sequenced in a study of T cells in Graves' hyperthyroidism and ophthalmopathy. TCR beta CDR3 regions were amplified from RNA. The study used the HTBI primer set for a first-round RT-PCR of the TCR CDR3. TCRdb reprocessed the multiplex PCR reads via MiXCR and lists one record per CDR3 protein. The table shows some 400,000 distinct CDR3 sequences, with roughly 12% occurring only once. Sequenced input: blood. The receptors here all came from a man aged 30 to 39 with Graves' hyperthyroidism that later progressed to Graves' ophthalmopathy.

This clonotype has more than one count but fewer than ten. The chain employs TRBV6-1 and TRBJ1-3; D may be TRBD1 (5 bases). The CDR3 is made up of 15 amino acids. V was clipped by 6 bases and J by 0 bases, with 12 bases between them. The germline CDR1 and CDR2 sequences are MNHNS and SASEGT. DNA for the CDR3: TGTGCCAGCAGACCTACAGGACTCTCTGGAAACACCATATATTTT. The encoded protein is CASRPTGLSGNTIYF.

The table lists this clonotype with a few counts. CDR3 nucleotide sequence: TGTGCCAGTCTTAACGGGGAGCTGTTTTTT. Its protein product is CASLNGELFF. The J gene is TRBJ2-2, the V gene TRBV12-3 or TRBV12-4; D remains ambiguous. V was clipped by 9 bases and J by 7 bases, with 6 bases between them. The CDR3 is 10 residues long.

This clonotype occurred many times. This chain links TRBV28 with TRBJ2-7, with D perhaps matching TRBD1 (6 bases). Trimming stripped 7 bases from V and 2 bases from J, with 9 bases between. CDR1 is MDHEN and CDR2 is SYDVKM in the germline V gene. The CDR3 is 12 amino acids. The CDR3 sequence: CASTDRPYEQYF. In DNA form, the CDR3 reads TGTGCCAGCACAGACAGGCCCTACGAGCAGTACTTC.

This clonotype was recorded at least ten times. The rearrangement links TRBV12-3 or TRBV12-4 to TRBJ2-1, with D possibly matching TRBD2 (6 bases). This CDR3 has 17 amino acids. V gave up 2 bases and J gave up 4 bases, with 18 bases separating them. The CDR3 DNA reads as TGTGCCAGCAGTTTACTGCCCTTGGGACTGGGGTACAATGAGCAGTTCTTC. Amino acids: CASSLLPLGLGYNEQFF.

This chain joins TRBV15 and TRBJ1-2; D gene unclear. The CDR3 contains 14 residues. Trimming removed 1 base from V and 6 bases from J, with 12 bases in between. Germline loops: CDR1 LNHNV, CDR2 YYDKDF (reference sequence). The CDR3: CATSRGGGLDGYTF. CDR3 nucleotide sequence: TGTGCCACCAGCAGAGGGGGTGGGTTGGATGGCTACACCTTC.

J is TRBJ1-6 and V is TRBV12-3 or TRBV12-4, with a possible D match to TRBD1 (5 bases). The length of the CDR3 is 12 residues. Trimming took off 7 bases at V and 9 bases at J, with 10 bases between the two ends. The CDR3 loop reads CASTLGGSPLHF. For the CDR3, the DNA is TGTGCCAGCACCCTGGGGGGTTCACCCCTCCACTTT.

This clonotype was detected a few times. The CDR3 reads CASNPVGPYEQYF. CDR3 nucleotide sequence: TGTGCCAGCAACCCGGTCGGCCCATACGAGCAGTACTTC. J is TRBJ2-7 and V is TRBV7-9; D call uncertain. The germline CDR1 and CDR2 sequences are SEHNR and FQNEAQ (reference sequence). The CDR3 consists of 13 residues. V shed 7 bases and J shed 4 bases, with 14 bases lying between them.

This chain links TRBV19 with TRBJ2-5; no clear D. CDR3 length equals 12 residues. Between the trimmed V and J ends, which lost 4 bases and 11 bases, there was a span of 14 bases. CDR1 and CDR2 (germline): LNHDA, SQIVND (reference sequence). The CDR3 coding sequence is TGTGCCAGTAGTACTCGGCAGAGCCCGCAGTACTTC. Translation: CASSTRQSPQYF.

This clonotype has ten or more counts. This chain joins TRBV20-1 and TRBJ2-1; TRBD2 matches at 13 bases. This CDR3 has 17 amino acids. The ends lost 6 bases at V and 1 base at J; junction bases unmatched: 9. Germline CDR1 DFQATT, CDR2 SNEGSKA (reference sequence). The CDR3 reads CSAPTGLAGLSYNEQFF. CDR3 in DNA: TGCAGTGCCCCTACGGGACTAGCGGGGTTATCCTACAATGAGCAGTTCTTC.

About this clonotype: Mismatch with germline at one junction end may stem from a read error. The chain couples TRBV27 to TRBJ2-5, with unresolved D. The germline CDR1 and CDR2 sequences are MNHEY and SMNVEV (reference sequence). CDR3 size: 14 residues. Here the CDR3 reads CASSLSRQQETQHF. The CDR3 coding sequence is TGTGCCAGCAGTTTATCGAGGCAACAAGAGACCCAGCACTTC.

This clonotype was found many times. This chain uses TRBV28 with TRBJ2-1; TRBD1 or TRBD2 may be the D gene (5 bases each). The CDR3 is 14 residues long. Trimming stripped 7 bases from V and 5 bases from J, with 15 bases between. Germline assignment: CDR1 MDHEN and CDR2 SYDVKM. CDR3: CASTMWGTDNEQFF. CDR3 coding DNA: TGTGCCAGCACCATGTGGGGGACCGACAATGAGCAGTTCTTC.

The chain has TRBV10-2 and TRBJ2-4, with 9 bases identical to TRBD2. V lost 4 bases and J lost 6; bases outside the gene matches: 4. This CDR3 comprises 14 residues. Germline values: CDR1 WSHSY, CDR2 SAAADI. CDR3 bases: TGCGCCAGCAGTGTAGCGGGGGTTGGAAACATTCAGTACTTC. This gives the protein CASSVAGVGNIQYF.

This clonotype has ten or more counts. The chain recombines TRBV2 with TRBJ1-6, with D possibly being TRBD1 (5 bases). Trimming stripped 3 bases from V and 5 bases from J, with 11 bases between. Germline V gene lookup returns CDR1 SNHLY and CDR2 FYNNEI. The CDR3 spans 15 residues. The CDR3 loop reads CASSERGLNNSPLHF. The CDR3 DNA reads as TGTGCCAGCAGTGAGCGGGGCTTGAATAATTCACCCCTCCACTTT.

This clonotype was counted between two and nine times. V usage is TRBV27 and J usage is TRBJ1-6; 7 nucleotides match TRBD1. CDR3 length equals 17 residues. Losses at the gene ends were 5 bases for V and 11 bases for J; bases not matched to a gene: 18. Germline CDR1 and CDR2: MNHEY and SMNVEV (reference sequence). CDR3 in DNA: TGTGCCAGCAGTCAATTGTATCCCGCAGGGGGTTTGGCACCCCTCCACTTT. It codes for CASSQLYPAGGLAPLHF.

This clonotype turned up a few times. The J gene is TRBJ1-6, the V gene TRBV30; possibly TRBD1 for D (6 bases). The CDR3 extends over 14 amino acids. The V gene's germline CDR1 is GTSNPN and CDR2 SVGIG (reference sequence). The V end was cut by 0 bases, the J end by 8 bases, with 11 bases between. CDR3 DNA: TGTGCCTGGAGTGTAGGACAGATAGATTCACCCCTCCACTTT. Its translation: CAWSVGQIDSPLHF. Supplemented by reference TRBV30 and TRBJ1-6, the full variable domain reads SQTIHQWPATLVQPVGSPLSLECTVEGTSNPNLYWYRQAAGRGLQLLFYSVGIGQISSEVPQNLSASRPQDRQFILSSKKLLLSDSGFYLCAWSVGQIDSPLHFGNGTRLTVT.

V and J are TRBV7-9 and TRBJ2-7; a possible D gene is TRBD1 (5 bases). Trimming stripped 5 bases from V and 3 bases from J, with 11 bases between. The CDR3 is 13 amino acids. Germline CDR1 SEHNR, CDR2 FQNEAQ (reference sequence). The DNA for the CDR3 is TGTGCCAGCAGCCGCCAGGGTCTCTACGAGCAGTACTTC. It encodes CASSRQGLYEQYF.

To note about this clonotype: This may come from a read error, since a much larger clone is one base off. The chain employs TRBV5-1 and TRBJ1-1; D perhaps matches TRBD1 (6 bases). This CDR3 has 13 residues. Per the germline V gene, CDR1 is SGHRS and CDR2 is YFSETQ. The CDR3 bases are TGCGCCGGCAGGGGCTATCAGAACACTGAAGCTTTCTTT. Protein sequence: CAGRGYQNTEAFF.

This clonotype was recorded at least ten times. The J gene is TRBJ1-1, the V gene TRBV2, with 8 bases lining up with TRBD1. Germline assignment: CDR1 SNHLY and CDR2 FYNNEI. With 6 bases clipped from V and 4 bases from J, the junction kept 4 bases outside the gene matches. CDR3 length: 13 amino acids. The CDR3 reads CASSDTGGTEAFF. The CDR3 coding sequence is TGTGCCAGCAGCGATACAGGGGGCACTGAAGCTTTCTTT.

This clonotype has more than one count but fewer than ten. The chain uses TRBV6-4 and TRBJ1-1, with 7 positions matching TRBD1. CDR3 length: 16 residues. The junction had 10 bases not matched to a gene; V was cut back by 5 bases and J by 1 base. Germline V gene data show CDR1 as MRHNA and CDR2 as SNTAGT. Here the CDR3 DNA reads TGTGCCAGCAGTTCGTGGGGCAGGGGGGAGAACACTGAAGCTTTCTTT. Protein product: CASSSWGRGENTEAFF.

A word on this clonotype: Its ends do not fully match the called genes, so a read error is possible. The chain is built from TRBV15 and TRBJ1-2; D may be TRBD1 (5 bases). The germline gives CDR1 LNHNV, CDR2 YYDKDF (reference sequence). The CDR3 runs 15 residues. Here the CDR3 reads CATSRDGVGAYGCTF. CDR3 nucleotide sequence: TGTGCCACCAGCAGAGATGGAGTTGGGGCCTATGGCTGCACCTTC.

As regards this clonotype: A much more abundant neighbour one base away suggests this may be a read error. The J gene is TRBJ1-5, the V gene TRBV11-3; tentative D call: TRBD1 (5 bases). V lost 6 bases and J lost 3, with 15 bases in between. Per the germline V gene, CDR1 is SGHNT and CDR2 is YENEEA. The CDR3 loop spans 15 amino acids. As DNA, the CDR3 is TGTGCCAGCAGTCTTGACAGAAATATCAATCAGCCCCAGCATTTT. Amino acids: CASSLDRNINQPQHF.

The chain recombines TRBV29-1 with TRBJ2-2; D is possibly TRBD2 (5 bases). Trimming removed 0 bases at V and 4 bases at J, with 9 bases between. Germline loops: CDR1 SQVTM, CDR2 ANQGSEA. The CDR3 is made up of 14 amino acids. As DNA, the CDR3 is TGCAGCGTTGAAGATCGGGGTAGCACCGGGGAGCTGTTTTTT. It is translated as CSVEDRGSTGELFF.

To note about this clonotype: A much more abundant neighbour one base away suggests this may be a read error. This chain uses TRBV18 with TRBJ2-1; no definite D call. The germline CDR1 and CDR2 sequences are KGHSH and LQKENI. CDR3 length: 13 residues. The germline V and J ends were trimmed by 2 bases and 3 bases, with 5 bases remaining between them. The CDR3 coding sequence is TGTGCCAGCTCACCAGCGTTCTACAATGAGCAGTTCTTC. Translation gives CASSPAFYNEQFF.

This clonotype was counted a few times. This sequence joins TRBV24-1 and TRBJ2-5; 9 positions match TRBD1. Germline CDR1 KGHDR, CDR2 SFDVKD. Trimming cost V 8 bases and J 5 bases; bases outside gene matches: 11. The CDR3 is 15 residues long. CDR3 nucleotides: TGTGCCACCATGAGGGGACAGGGAGTTGGGGAGACCCAGTACTTC. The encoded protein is CATMRGQGVGETQYF.